This T cell receptor beta chain was sequenced for a study of cytomegalovirus exposure and HLA in healthy donors. Study results and limitations: Researchers reported from a later analysis that most CMV-associated TCR beta chains appeared HLA-restricted. A prior analysis recorded that most TCR beta V segments were productive about 87% or about 30% of the time.

Concerning this clone itself: Its antigen is not known.

The CDR3 is made up of 14 amino acids. Per the germline V gene, CDR1 is PRHDT and CDR2 is FYEKMQ (reference sequence). V dropped 0 bases and J dropped 8; count of bases not matched to a gene: 6. Vbeta (60) and Jbeta (13) primers were used in the PCR. Clones were sequenced by immunoSEQ multiplex PCR, and TCRdb holds only the in-frame ones, with some missing. Counted here are fewer than 200,000 clones, around 68% occurring once; the ten biggest clones make up less than 1.6%. The J gene is TRBJ1-2, the V gene TRBV13, with TRBD1 identical over 7 bases. This clonotype originated in a girl aged 5-17 years in good health and CMV-seronegative. Sequenced material: PBMCs. CDR3 coding DNA: TGTGCCAGCAGCTTAGGCAACAGGGGACGGGGCTACACCTTC. This encodes CASSLGNRGRGYTF.